The 2 T cell receptor beta chains below were found in one sample sequenced in a study of Graves' ophthalmopathy and Graves' hyperthyroidism. Amplified material comprised TCR beta CDR3 regions derived from RNA transcripts. HTBI primers were used in a first-round RT-PCR, which preceded a second-round multiplex PCR. TCRdb used MiXCR to reprocess the multiplex PCR reads, holding one entry per CDR3 protein. The table has 300,000 to 500,000 distinct CDR3 sequences, approximately 15% seen once. The specimen sequenced was peripheral blood. These receptors were obtained from a woman between 18 and 29 years old with stable Graves' hyperthyroidism.

The chain recombines TRBV3-1 with TRBJ2-2; D is perhaps TRBD1 (5 bases). The CDR3 totals 12 residues. The germline V gene encodes CDR1 LGHDT and CDR2 YNNKEL (reference sequence). Trimming shortened V by 4 bases and J by 7 bases, and 7 bases separated the two germline ends. This CDR3 is CASSRGRGELFF. DNA for the CDR3: TGTGCCAGCAGCCGGGGCCGCGGGGAGCTGTTTTTT.

This chain connects TRBV12-5 to TRBJ2-7; D possibly corresponds to TRBD1 (7 bases). The germline V gene encodes CDR1 LGHNT and CDR2 FRNRAP. Trimming cost V 6 bases and J 4 bases, with 25 bases left between them. The CDR3 loop spans 17 amino acids. CDR3 sequence reads: CASGGGARGGDGYEQYF. The CDR3 region has the DNA TGTGCTAGTGGGGGCGGGGCTCGAGGGGGCGACGGGTACGAGCAGTACTTC. The full variable domain, in which reference TRBV12-5 and TRBJ2-7 provide the parts outside the CDR3, is DARVTQTPRHKVTEMGQEVTMRCQPILGHNTVFWYRQTMMQGLELLAYFRNRAPLDDSGMPKDRFSAEMPDATLATLKIQPSEPRDSAVYFCASGGGARGGDGYEQYFGPGTRLTVT.